This T cell receptor beta chain was recovered during a study of neurological immune-mediated disorders. Study-wide points: Phylogenetic grouping placed 18 of 34 multiple sclerosis patients' repertoires in one related-CDR3 cluster, a possible signature.

5'RACE with 10-nucleotide random UMIs generated the cDNA. TCRdb analysed the 5' RACE reads with MiXCR anew, one entry per CDR3 protein. The repertoire holds 40,000 to 50,000 distinct CDR3 sequences, with about 2.3% as singletons. J lost 3 bases, V lost 0 bases, and 6 bases had no gene match. CDR1 and CDR2 from the germline V gene are LNHNV and YYDKDF (reference sequence). The CDR3 has 16 residues. This clonotype was seen repeatedly, ten times or more. What it recognizes is unknown. The material sequenced was PBMCs. The clonotype originates from a man aged 30 to 45 with multiple sclerosis. This sequence joins TRBV15 and TRBJ1-1; TRBD1 matches at 8 bases. The CDR3 bases are TGTGCCACCAGCAGAGAAGCGACAGGGGTGGACACTGAAGCTTTCTTT. Residues: CATSREATGVDTEAFF.